This TCR beta chain came from a study of cytomegalovirus exposure and HLA in healthy donors (dated by TCRdb to 2017 to 2019). As for the study more broadly: According to a later analysis, one platform produced both the roughly 120 validation repertoires and the 670 or so repertoires of the first cohort. To predict cytomegalovirus infection status, the study brought together high-throughput TCR immunosequencing, statistical association of individual TCRs with disease status, and machine learning. In addition to the first cohort of 666 subjects, a separate validation cohort of 130 or so different subjects was used. The study was designed to test whether signatures of past pathogen exposure could be identified by cataloging public T cell receptors.

Here is what the overall study found, with its caveats: A later analysis found that TCRs clustered in the first cohort also tended to co-occur in the 120 validation repertoires, with 94% of cluster scores above 0. A total of fewer than 200 TCR beta chains were listed by the study as associated with cytomegalovirus. In vitro tests confirmed that a few of the cytomegalovirus-associated TCR beta chains recognize cytomegalovirus antigens. All 130 or so repertoires were used to score co-occurrence in the validation cohort in a later analysis, because that analysis had no HLA typing for the cohort. The classifier was reported to diagnose cytomegalovirus status with high specificity and sensitivity in both the original cohort and the validation cohort. Across donors, most TCR sequences were observed very rarely, whereas some public TCRs were present in many individuals. The authors suggested that the approach could potentially be generalized to other disease states and immunological phenotypes.

Library creation used the immunoSEQ multiplex PCR assay. Regarding the original processing steps: To diagnose cytomegalovirus status from the catalog of TCR beta chain sequences, a statistical classification framework was built. TCRdb holds this immuneACCESS table with in-frame rearrangements only. Some clones are missing; in checked studies, unresolved V genes explain under half, and the rest has no known cause. From that table come the V and J calls and clone size; the DNA was used to work out D and trimming. The sample has a few hundred thousand clones on record, nearly 90% of them singletons. The ten largest make up 0.37% of the sample. Details on this clone: The specificity of this receptor is unknown. No base quality values were provided; no much bigger clone lies one nucleotide off.

V loses 1 base at its end and J loses 7 bases; junction bases beyond the gene matches: 4. Based on the germline V gene (reference sequence), the CDR1 and CDR2 sequences are SEHNR and FQNEAQ. Counted from cysteine to phenylalanine, this CDR3 has 15 amino acids. Solely the CDR3 DNA is kept, with 45 bases framed from the first base. The donors were included in the validation cohort of approximately 120 subjects, a group kept apart from the roughly 700-subject first cohort. The source of this sequence is a young woman in good health and CMV-seronegative. The sequenced material came from PBMCs. The rearranged chain carries TRBV7-9 and TRBJ2-1, with TRBD2 identical over 10 junction bases. The CDR3 here reads CASSLVAGGSNEQFF. The bases read TGTGCCAGCAGCTTAGTAGCGGGGGGCTCAAATGAGCAGTTCTTC.